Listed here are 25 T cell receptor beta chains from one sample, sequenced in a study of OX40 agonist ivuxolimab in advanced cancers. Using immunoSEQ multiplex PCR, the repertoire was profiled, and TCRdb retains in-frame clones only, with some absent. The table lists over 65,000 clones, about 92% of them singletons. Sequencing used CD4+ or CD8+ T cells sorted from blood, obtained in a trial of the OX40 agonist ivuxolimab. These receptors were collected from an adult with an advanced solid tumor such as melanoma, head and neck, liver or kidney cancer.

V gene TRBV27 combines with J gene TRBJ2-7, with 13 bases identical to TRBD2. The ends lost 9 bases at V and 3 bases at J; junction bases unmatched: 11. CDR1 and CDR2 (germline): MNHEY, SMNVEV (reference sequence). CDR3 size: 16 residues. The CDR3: CASSGLAGLALYEQYF. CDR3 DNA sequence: TGTGCCAGTTCGGGACTAGCGGGATTGGCCCTCTACGAGCAGTACTTC.

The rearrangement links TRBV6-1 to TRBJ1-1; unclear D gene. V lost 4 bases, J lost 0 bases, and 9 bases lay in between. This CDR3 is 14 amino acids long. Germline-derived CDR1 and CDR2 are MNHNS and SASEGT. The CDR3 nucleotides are TGTGCCAGCAGTGTTGAGTCGCTGAACACTGAAGCTTTCTTT. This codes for CASSVESLNTEAFF.

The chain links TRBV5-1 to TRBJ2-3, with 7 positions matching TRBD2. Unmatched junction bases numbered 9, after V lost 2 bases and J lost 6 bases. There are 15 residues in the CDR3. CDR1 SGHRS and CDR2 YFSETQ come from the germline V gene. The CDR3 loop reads CASSFSAGEVDTQYF. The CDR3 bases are TGCGCCAGCAGCTTTAGCGCGGGGGAAGTGGATACGCAGTATTTT.

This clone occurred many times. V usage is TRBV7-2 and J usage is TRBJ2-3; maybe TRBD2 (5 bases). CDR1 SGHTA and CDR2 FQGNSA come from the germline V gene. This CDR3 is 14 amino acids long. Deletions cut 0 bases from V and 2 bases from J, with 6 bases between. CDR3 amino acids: CASSLAAVTDTQYF. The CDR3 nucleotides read TGTGCCAGCAGCTTAGCAGCGGTCACAGATACGCAGTATTTT.

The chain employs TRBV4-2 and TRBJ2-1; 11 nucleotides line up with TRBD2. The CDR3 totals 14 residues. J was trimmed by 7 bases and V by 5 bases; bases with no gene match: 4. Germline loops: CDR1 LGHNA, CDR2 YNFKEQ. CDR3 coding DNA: TGTGCCAGCAGCGACACTAGCGGGAGAAATGAGCAGTTCTTC. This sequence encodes CASSDTSGRNEQFF.

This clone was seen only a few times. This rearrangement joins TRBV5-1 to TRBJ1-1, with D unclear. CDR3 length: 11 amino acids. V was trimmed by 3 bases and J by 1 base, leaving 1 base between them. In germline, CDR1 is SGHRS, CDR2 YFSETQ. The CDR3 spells CASSWNTEAFF. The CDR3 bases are TGCGCCAGCAGCTGGAACACTGAAGCTTTCTTT.

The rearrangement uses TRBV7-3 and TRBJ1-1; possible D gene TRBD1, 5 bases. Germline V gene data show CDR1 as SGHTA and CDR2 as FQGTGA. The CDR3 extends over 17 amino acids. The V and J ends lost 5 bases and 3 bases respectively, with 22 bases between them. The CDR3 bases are TGTGCCAGCAGCCCCGGACGGGACCGGGAGTGGGACACTGAAGCTTTCTTT. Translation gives CASSPGRDREWDTEAFF. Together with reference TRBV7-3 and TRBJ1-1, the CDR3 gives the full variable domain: GAGVSQTPSNKVTEKGKYVELRCDPISGHTALYWYRQSLGQGPEFLIYFQGTGAADDSGLPNDRFFAVRPEGSVSTLKIQRTERGDSAVYLCASSPGRDREWDTEAFFGQGTRLTVV.

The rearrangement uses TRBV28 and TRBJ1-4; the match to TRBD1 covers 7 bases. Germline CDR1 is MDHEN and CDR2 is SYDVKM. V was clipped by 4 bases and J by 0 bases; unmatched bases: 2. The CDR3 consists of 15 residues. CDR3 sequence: CASSSGGPTNEKLFF. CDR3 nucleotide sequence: TGTGCCAGCAGTTCAGGGGGTCCAACTAATGAAAAACTGTTTTTT. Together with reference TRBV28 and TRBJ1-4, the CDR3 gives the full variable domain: DVKVTQSSRYLVKRTGEKVFLECVQDMDHENMFWYRQDPGLGLRLIYFSYDVKMKEKGDIPEGYSVSREKKERFSLILESASTNQTSMYLCASSSGGPTNEKLFFGSGTQLSVL.

The CDR3 sequence: CASSERGGRRSETQYF. The CDR3 DNA follows: TGTGCCAGCAGTGAAAGGGGCGGGAGAAGGTCGGAGACCCAGTACTTC. The chain links TRBV6-1 to TRBJ2-5, with TRBD2 matching over 7 bases. The CDR3 extends over 16 amino acids. Trimming removed 2 bases from V and 5 bases from J; junction bases left unmatched: 11. CDR1 and CDR2 from the germline V gene are MNHNS and SASEGT.

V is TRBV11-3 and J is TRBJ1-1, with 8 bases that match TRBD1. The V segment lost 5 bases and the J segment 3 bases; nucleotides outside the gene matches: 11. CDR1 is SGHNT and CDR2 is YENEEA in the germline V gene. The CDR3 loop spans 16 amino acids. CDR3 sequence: CASSAARQGLDTEAFF. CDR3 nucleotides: TGTGCCAGCAGCGCTGCCCGACAGGGGTTGGACACTGAAGCTTTCTTT.

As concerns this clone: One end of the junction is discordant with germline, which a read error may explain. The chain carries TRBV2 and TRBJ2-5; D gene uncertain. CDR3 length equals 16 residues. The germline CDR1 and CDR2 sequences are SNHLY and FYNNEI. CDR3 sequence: CASTLLVNTGQGTQYF. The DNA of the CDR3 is TGTGCCAGCACCCTACTCGTGAACACCGGTCAAGGGACCCAGTACTTC.

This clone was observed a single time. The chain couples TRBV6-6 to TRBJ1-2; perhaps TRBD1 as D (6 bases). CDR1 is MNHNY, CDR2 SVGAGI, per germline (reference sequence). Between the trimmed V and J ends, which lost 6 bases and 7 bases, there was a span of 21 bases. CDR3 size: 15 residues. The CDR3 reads CASSQTEQGSGGYTF. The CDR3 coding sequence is TGTGCCAGCAGCCAAACGGAACAGGGCTCGGGTGGCTACACCTTC.

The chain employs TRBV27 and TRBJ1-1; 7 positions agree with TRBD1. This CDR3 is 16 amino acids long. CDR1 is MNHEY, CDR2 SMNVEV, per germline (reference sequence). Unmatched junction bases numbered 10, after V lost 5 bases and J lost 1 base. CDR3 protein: CASSLQGVSANTEAFF. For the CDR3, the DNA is TGTGCCAGCAGTCTTCAGGGGGTGTCGGCGAACACTGAAGCTTTCTTT.

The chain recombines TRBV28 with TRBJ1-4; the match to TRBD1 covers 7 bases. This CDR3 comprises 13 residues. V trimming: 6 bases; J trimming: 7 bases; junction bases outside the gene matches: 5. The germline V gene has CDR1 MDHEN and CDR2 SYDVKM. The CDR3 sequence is CASRDRSSEKLFF. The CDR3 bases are TGTGCCAGCAGGGACAGGAGTTCTGAAAAACTGTTTTTT.

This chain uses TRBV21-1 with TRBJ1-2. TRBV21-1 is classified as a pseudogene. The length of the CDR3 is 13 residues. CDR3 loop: CASSKGGGDGYTF. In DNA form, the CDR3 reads TGTGCCAGCAGCAAAGGGGGAGGGGATGGCTACACCTTC.

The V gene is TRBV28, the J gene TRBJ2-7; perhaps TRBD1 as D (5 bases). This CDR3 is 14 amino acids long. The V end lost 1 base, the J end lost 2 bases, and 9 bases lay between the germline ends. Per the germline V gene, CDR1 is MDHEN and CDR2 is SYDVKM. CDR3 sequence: CASSLSGLAYEQYF. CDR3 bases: TGTGCCAGCAGTTTATCAGGGCTTGCCTACGAGCAGTACTTC. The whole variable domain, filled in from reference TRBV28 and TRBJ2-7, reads DVKVTQSSRYLVKRTGEKVFLECVQDMDHENMFWYRQDPGLGLRLIYFSYDVKMKEKGDIPEGYSVSREKKERFSLILESASTNQTSMYLCASSLSGLAYEQYFGPGTRLTVT.

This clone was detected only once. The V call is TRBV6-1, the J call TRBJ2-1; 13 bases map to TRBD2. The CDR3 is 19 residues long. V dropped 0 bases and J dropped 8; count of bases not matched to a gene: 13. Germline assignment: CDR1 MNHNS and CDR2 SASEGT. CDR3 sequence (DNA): TGTGCCAGCAGTGAAGCGCTTCACGGACTAGCGGGAGAAGGGTATGAGCAGTTCTTC. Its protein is CASSEALHGLAGEGYEQFF.

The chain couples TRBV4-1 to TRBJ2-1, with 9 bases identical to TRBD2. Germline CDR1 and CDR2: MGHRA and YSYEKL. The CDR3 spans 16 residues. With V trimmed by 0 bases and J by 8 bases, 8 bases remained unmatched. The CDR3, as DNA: TGCGCCAGCAGCCAAGAGGGTTTAGCGGGAGCCCATGAGCAGTTCTTC. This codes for CASSQEGLAGAHEQFF.

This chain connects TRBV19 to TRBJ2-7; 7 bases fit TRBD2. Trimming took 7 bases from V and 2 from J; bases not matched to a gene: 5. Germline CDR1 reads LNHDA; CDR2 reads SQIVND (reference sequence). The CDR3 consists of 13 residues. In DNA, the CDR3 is TGTGCCAGTAAGGGGACTACTCCCTACGAGCAGTACTTC. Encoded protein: CASKGTTPYEQYF.

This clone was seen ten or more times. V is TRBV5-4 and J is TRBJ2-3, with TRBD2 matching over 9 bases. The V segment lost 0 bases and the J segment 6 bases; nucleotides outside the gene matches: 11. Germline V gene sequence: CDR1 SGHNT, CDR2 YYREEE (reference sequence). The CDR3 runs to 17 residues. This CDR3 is CASSLDISGSVGDTQYF. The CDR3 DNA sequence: TGTGCCAGCAGCTTGGATATTAGCGGGAGTGTTGGGGATACGCAGTATTTT.

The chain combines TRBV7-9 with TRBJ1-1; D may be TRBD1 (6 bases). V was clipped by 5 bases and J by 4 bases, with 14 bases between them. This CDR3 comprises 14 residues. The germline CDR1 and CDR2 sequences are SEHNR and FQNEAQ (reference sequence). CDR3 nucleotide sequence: TGTGCCAGCAGCCGAGGGGGGGCGAGCACTGAAGCTTTCTTT. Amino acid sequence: CASSRGGASTEAFF.

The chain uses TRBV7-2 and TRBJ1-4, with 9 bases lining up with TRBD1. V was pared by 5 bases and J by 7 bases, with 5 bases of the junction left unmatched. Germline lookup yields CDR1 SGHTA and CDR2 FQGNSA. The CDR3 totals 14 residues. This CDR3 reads CASSLDRGSEKLFF. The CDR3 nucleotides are TGTGCCAGCAGCCTGGACAGGGGAAGTGAAAAACTGTTTTTT.

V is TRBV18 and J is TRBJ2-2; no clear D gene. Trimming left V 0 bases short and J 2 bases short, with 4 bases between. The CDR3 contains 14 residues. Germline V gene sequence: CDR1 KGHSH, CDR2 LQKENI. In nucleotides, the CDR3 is TGTGCCAGCTCACCACCGATAAACACCGGGGAGCTGTTTTTT. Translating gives CASSPPINTGELFF.

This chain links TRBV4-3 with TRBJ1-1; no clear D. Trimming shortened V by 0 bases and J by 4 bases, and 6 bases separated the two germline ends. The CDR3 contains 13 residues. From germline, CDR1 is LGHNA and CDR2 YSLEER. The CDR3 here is CASSQDRPTEAFF. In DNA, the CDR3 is TGCGCCAGCAGCCAAGACAGGCCCACTGAAGCTTTCTTT.

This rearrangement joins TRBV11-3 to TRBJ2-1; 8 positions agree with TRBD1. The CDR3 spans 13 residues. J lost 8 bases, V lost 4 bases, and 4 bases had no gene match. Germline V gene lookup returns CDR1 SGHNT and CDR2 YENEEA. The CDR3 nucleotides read TGTGCCAGCAGCTACTACAGGGGGGATGAGCAGTTCTTC. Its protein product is CASSYYRGDEQFF.